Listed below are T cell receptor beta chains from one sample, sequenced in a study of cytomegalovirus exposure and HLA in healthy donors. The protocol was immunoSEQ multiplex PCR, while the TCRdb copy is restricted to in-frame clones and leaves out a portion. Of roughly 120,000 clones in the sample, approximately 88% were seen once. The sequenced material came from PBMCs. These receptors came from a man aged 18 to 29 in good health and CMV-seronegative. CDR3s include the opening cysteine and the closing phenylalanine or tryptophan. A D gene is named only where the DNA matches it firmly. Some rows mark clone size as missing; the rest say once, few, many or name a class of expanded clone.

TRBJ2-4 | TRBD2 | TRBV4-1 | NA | TGCGCCAGCGGTACTAGCGGGGAAAAAAACATTCAGTACTTC | CASGTSGEKNIQYF
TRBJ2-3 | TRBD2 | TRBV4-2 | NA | TGTGCCAGCAGCCATACAGGAGCGGGAGGGGGTTTCACAGATACGCAGTATTTT | CASSHTGAGGGFTDTQYF
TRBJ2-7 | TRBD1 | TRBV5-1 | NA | TGCGCCAGCAGCCGGGGGACAGGGGTTACCTACGAGCAGTACTTC | CASSRGTGVTYEQYF
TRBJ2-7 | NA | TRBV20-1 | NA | TGCAGTGCGGGCAGATCCTACGAGCAGTACTTC | CSAGRSYEQYF
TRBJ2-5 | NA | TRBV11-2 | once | TGTGCCAGCAGCCACTCCTCCCCTGGGGAGGAGACCCAGTACTTC | CASSHSSPGEETQYF
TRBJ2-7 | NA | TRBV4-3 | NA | TGCGCCAGCAGCCAAGAGAACCTATACTCCTACGAGCAGTACTTC | CASSQENLYSYEQYF
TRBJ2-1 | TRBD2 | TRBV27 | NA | TGTGCCAGCAGTTCCGAGCGGGGGGCAAACTACAATGAGCAGTTCTTC | CASSSERGANYNEQFF
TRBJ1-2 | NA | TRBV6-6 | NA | TGTGCCAGCAGTTACGTCGGCAGAGGGGGTAGTGGCTACACCTTC | CASSYVGRGGSGYTF
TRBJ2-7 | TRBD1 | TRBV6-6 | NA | TGTGCCAGCAGTTACTCTCCAGGGGGCTCTTACGAGCAGTACTTC | CASSYSPGGSYEQYF
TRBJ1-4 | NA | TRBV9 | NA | TGTGCCAGCAGCCAGACAGTGGCTAATGAAAAACTGTTTTTT | CASSQTVANEKLFF
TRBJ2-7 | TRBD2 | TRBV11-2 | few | TGTGCCAGCAGCTTTGTCCTAGCGGGAGGTGGGGAGCAGTACTTC | CASSFVLAGGGEQYF
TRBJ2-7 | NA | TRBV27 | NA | TGTGCCAGCAGTTTAGGGCCAGGCCAGGGGAAATACGAGCAGTACTTC | CASSLGPGQGKYEQYF
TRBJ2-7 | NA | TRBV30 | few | TGTGCCTGGAGGACTACAGGGAGTATGAGGGAGCAGTACTTC | CAWRTTGSMREQYF
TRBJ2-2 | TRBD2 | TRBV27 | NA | TGTGCCAGCCGCGGCGCGGGGGGGGTCCTCCCCACCGGGGAGCTGTTTTTT | CASRGAGGVLPTGELFF
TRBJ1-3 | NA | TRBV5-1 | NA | TGCGCCAGCAGCTTGGCGGGCAGGGCTGTTCTCTCTGGAAACACCATATATTTT | CASSLAGRAVLSGNTIYF
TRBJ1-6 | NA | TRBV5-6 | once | TGTGCCAGCAGCTTGCCAGGGGACATTCGAGCTCCCCTCCACTTT | CASSLPGDIRAPLHF
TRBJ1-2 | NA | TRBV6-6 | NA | TGTGCCAGCAGTTACTCGTTTGAGGATGGCTACACCTTC | CASSYSFEDGYTF
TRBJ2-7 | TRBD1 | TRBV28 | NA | TGTGCCAGCAGGTCCGGGACAGGGCATCACGAGCAGTACTTC | CASRSGTGHHEQYF
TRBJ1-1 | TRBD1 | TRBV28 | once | TGTGCCAGCATAACAGGGGCCACTGAAGCTTTCTTT | CASITGATEAFF
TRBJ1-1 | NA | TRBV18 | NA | TGTGCCAGCTCGTCGCTCGGGTTTTACACTGAAGCTTTCTTT | CASSSLGFYTEAFF
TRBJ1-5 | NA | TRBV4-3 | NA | TGCGCCAGCAGCCAAGATTACGGAAGAGGGTTCGGGAGTCAGCCCCAGCATTTT | CASSQDYGRGFGSQPQHF
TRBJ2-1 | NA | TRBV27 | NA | TGTGCCAGCAGTTTATTAGGTAGCCTAAATGAGCAGTTCTTC | CASSLLGSLNEQFF
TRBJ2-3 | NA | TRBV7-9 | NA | TGTGCCAGCAGCTTATCGCGCGGGAGCACAGATACGCAGTATTTT | CASSLSRGSTDTQYF
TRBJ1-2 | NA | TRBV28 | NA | TGTGCCAGCATCAGGGGCGCTAACTATGGCTACACCTTC | CASIRGANYGYTF
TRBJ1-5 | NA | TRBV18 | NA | TGTGCCAGCTCACCAATCGAGGCGGGGCGACTTAGCAATCAGCCCCAGCATTTT | CASSPIEAGRLSNQPQHF
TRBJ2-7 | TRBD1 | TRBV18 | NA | TGTGCCAGCTCACCAATAGGACAGGGATACGAGCAGTACTTC | CASSPIGQGYEQYF
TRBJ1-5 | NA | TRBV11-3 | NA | TGTGCCAGGGGGGACTTGGGTCAGCCCCAGCATTTT | CARGDLGQPQHF
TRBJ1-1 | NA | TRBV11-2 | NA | TGTGCCAGCAGGAGAATACGGGAGGGCCTGAACACTGAAGCTTTCTTT | CASRRIREGLNTEAFF
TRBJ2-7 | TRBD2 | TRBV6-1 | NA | TGTGCCAGCAGTGTAGCGGGAGGGCCCCACGAGCAGTACTTC | CASSVAGGPHEQYF
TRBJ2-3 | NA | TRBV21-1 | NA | TGTGCCACCACGGCGGCGGGGGGGCCAGATACGCAGTATTTT | CATTAAGGPDTQYF
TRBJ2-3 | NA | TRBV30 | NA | TGTGCCTGGAGAAGACAGGCTTACACAGATACGCAGTATTTT | CAWRRQAYTDTQYF
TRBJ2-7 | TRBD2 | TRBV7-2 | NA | TGTGCCAGCAGCCGTACTAGCGAAGAGGGCTACGAGCAGTACTTC | CASSRTSEEGYEQYF
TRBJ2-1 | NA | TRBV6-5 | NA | TGTGCCAGCAGTCGCTCACAAGACTCGGCCAGTGAGCAGTTCTTC | CASSRSQDSASEQFF
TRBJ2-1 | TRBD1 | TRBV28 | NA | TGTGCCAGCAGTTTATGGGGACAGGGAAGCTACAATGAGCAGTTCTTC | CASSLWGQGSYNEQFF
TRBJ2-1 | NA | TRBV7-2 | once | TGTGCCAGCAGCTTAAGGGCAGGGGTCTCCAATGAGCAGTTCTTC | CASSLRAGVSNEQFF
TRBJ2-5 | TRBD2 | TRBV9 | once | TGTGCCAGCAGCTACGGACTAGCGGGCCTTGGAAGGGAGACCCAGTACTTC | CASSYGLAGLGRETQYF
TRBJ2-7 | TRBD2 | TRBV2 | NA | TGTGCCAGCAGGCAGGCGGGAGGGCCCTACGAGCAGTACTTC | CASRQAGGPYEQYF
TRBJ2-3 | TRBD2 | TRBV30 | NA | TGTGCCCCAAAAGTGGCTAGCGGGGGAGATACGCAGTATTTT | CAPKVASGGDTQYF
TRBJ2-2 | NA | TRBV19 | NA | TGTGCCAGTAGTCCCAGGGCCGGGGAGCTGTTTTTT | CASSPRAGELFF
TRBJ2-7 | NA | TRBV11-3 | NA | TGTGCCAGCAGCCCGCGACTAGTCCGCGACGAGCAGTACTTC | CASSPRLVRDEQYF
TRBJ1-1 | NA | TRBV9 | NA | TGTGCCAGCAGCGTAGTTGAACGAGCCGGGGCTTTCTTT | CASSVVERAGAFF
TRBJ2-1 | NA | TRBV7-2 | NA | TGTGCCAGCAGCTTAGTGGCTAGCGCCTACAATGAGCAGTTCTTC | CASSLVASAYNEQFF
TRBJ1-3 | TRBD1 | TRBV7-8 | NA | TGTGCCAGCAGCAGGGACAGGGGGCCTGGAAACACCATATATTTT | CASSRDRGPGNTIYF
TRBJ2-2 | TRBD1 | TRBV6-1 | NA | TGTGCCAGCAGGAATCAGACAGGGGGGACCGGGGAGCTGTTTTTT | CASRNQTGGTGELFF
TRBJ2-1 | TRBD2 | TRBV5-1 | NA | TGCGCCAGCAGCTCGGGACTAGCGGGAATAGATGAGCAGTTCTTC | CASSSGLAGIDEQFF
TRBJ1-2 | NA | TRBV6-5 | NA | TGTGCCAGCAGTACCGGAGGTGCGGACTACACCTTC | CASSTGGADYTF
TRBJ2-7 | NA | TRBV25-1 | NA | TGTGCCAGCAGTGAATATGAGGGCACCTACGAGCAGTACTTC | CASSEYEGTYEQYF
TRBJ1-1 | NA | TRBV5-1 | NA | TGCGCCAGCACCCTATCGACAGCGTTGAACACTGAAGCTTTCTTT | CASTLSTALNTEAFF
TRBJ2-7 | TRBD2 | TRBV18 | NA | TGTGCCAGCTCACCACGGGTCCCTAGCGGAACTACATCCTACGAGCAGTACTTC | CASSPRVPSGTTSYEQYF
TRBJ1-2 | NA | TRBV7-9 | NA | TGTGCCAGCACCCTTGGGGGGGCAGGGCCTAACTATGGCTACACCTTC | CASTLGGAGPNYGYTF
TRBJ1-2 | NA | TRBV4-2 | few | TGTGCCAGTAGAGGTTCAGGGAAGGACTATGGCTACACCTTC | CASRGSGKDYGYTF
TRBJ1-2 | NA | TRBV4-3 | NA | TGCGCCAGCAGCCAAGAGCTGGGGCCTAACTATGGCTACACCTTC | CASSQELGPNYGYTF
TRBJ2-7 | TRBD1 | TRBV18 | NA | TGTGCCACCCGAGACAGGGGAGCTAACGAGCAGTACTTC | CATRDRGANEQYF
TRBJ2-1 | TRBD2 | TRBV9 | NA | TGTGCCAGCAGCGTAGCTACTATGGGACTAGCCCCCTACAATGAGCAGTTCTTC | CASSVATMGLAPYNEQFF
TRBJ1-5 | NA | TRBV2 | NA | TGTGCCAGCACATTGCAGGTCAATCAGCCCCAGCATTTT | CASTLQVNQPQHF
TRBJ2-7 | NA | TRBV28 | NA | TGTGCCAGCAGTGGACCGACAGTAGAAGGATACGAGCAGTACTTC | CASSGPTVEGYEQYF
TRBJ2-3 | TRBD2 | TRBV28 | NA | TGTGCCAGCATTACAGCGGGGGGGCCAACAGATACGCAGTATTTT | CASITAGGPTDTQYF
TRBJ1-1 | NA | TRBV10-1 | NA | TGCGCCAGCAGTGAAGGACAGCTCAACACTGAAGCTTTCTTT | CASSEGQLNTEAFF